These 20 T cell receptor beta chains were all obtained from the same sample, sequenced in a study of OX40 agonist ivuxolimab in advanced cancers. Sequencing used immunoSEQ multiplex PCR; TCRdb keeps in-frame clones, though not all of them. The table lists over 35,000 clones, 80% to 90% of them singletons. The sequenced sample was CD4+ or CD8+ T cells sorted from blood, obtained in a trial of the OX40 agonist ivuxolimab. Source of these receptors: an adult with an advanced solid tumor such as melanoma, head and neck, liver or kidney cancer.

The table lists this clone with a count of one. The CDR3: CAARAPNTGELFF. The DNA of the CDR3 is TGTGCCGCGCGGGCCCCGAACACCGGGGAGCTGTTTTTT. The rearrangement links TRBV30 to TRBJ2-2; a possible D gene is TRBD2 (5 bases). Germline CDR1 and CDR2: GTSNPN and SVGIG (reference sequence). The CDR3 totals 13 residues. V was shortened by 8 bases and J by 0 bases, with 10 bases between the two germline ends.

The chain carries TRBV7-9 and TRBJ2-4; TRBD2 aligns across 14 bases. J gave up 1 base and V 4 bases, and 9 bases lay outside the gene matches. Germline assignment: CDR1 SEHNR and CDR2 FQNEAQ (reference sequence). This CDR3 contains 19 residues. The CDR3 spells CASSSPGTSGSDAKNIQYF. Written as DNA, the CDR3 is TGTGCCAGCAGCTCCCCAGGGACTAGCGGGAGTGATGCCAAAAACATTCAGTACTTC.

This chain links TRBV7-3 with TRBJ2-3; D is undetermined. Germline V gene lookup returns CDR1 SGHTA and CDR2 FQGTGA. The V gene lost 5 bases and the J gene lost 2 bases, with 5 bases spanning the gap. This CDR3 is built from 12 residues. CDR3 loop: CASSQITDTQYF. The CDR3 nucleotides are TGTGCCAGCAGCCAAATCACAGATACGCAGTATTTT.

The CDR3 DNA follows: TGTGCCAGCAATGGACTAGCGCGAGAGACCCAGTACTTC. This codes for CASNGLARETQYF. This rearrangement joins TRBV2 to TRBJ2-5; 9 bases align to TRBD2. V lost 7 bases and J lost 4; bases outside the gene matches: 4. This CDR3 spans 13 amino acids. Germline V lookup: CDR1 SNHLY, CDR2 FYNNEI.

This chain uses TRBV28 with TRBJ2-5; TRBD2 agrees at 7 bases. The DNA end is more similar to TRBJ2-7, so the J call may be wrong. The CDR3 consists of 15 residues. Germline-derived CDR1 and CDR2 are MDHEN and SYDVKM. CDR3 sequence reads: CASSFLRERPYEQYF. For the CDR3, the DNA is TGTGCCAGCAGTTTTCTGCGGGAGAGACCCTACGAGCAGTACTTC.

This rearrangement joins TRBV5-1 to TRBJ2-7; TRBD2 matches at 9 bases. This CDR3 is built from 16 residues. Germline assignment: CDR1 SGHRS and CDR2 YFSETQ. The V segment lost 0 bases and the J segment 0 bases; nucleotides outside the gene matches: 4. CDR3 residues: CASSLELAGSSYEQYF. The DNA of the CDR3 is TGCGCCAGCAGCTTGGAGCTAGCGGGGAGCTCCTACGAGCAGTACTTC.

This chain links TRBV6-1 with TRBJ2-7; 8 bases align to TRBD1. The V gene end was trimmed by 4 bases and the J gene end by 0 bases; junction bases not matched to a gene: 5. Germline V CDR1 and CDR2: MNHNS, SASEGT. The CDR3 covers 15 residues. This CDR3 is CASSGRQGTSYEQYF. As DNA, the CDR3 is TGTGCCAGCAGTGGGAGACAGGGGACCTCCTACGAGCAGTACTTC.

This CDR3 is CASSLGAGEDTQYF. CDR3 nucleotides: TGCGCCAGCAGCTTGGGTGCGGGGGAAGATACGCAGTATTTT. This chain connects TRBV5-1 to TRBJ2-3; 7 nucleotides align to TRBD2. Trimming cost V 0 bases and J 5 bases; bases outside gene matches: 3. The length of the CDR3 is 14 residues. The germline CDR1 and CDR2 sequences are SGHRS and YFSETQ. Full variable domain (remainder filled in from reference TRBV5-1 and TRBJ2-3): KAGVTQTPRYLIKTRGQQVTLSCSPISGHRSVSWYQQTPGQGLQFLFEYFSETQRNKGNFPGRFSGRQFSNSRSEMNVSTLELGDSALYLCASSLGAGEDTQYFGPGTRLTVL.

The CDR3 bases are TGTGCCAGCAGCTTAGTGCCGGGATCGCCTAACTATGGCTACACCTTC. Residues: CASSLVPGSPNYGYTF. The chain links TRBV7-6 to TRBJ1-2, with D uncertain. The CDR3 contains 16 residues. CDR1 and CDR2 from the germline V gene are SGHVS and FNYEAQ. V lost 1 base and J lost 0, with 12 bases in between.

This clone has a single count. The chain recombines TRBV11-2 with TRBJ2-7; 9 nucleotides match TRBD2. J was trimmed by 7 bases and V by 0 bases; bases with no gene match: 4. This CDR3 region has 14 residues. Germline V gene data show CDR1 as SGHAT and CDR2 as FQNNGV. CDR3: CASSLENLAGEQYF. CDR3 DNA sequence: TGTGCCAGCAGCTTAGAAAATCTAGCGGGGGAGCAGTACTTC.

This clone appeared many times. The CDR3 loop reads CASSPRTSGGASSYEQYF. The CDR3 region has the DNA TGTGCCAGCAGCCCCCGGACTAGCGGGGGGGCCAGCTCCTACGAGCAGTACTTC. The chain employs TRBV11-2 and TRBJ2-7; 15 nucleotides line up with TRBD2. Trimming removed 5 bases from V and 0 bases from J; junction bases left unmatched: 8. Per germline, CDR1 SGHAT and CDR2 FQNNGV. The CDR3 consists of 18 residues.

For the CDR3, the DNA is TGTGCCAGTAGTAGTACAGGGCGATCTGGAAACACCATATATTTT. Residues: CASSSTGRSGNTIYF. The chain combines TRBV19 with TRBJ1-3; possibly TRBD1 for D (6 bases). The CDR3 is made up of 15 amino acids. Trimming left V 4 bases short and J 1 base short, with 11 bases between. Per the germline V gene, CDR1 is LNHDA and CDR2 is SQIVND (reference sequence).

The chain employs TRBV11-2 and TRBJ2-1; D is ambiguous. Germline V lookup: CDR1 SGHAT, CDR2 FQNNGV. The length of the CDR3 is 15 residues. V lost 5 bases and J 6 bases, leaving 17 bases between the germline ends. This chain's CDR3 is CASSPRIVSINEQFF. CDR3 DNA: TGTGCCAGCAGCCCAAGGATTGTTTCAATCAATGAGCAGTTCTTC. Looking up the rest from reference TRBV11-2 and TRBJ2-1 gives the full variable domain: EAGVAQSPRYKIIEKRQSVAFWCNPISGHATLYWYQQILGQGPKLLIQFQNNGVVDDSQLPKDRFSAERLKGVDSTLKIQPAKLEDSAVYLCASSPRIVSINEQFFGPGTRLTVL.

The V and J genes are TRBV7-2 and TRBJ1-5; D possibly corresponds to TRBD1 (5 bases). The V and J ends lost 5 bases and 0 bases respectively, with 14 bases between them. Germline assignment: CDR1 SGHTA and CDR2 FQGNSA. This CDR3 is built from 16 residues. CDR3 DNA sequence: TGTGCCAGCAGCCCCTGGGGGGGGAATAGCAATCAGCCCCAGCATTTT. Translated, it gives CASSPWGGNSNQPQHF. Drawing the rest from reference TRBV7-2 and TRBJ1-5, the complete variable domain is GAGVSQSPSNKVTEKGKDVELRCDPISGHTALYWYRQSLGQGLEFLIYFQGNSAPDKSGLPSDRFSAERTGGSVSTLTIQRTQQEDSAVYLCASSPWGGNSNQPQHFGDGTRLSIL.

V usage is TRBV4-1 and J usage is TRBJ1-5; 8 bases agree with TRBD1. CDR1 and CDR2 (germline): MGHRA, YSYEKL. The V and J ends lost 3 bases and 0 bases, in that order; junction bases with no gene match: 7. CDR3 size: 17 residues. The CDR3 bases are TGCGCCAGCAGCCACCCACTGACAGGGGCTAGCAATCAGCCCCAGCATTTT. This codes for CASSHPLTGASNQPQHF.

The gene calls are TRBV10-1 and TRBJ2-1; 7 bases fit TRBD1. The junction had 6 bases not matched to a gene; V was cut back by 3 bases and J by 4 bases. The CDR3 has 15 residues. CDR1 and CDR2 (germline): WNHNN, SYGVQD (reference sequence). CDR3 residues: CASSDLGQLYNEQFF. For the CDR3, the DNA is TGCGCCAGCAGTGATCTGGGACAGCTGTACAATGAGCAGTTCTTC.

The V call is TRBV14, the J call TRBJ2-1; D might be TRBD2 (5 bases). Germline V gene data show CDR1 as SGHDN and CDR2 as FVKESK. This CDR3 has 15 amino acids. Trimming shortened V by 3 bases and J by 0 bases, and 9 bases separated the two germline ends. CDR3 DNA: TGTGCCAGCAGCCAGTATACTAGCTCCTACAATGAGCAGTTCTTC. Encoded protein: CASSQYTSSYNEQFF.

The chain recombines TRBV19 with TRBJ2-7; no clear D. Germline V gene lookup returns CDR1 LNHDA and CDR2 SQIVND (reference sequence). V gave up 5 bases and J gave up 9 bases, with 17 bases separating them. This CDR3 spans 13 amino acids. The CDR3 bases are TGTGCCAGTAGTCCCTCCGGGCCGGCACGGCAGTACTTC. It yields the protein CASSPSGPARQYF.

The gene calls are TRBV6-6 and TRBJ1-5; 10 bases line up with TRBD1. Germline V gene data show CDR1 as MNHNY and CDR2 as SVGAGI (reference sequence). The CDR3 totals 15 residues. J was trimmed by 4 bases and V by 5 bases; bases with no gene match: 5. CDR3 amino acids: CASSGDRGLNQPQHF. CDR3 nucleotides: TGTGCCAGCAGTGGGGACAGGGGACTTAATCAGCCCCAGCATTTT.

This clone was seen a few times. The CDR3 sequence is CASSEEPRGALHF. The CDR3 DNA reads as TGTGCCAGCAGTGAAGAGCCAAGGGGGGCCCTCCACTTT. V usage is TRBV6-4 and J usage is TRBJ1-6; D perhaps matches TRBD1 (6 bases). The V gene's germline CDR1 is MRHNA and CDR2 SNTAGT. The CDR3 runs to 13 residues. Trimming took 3 bases from V and 14 from J, leaving 14 bases between them.